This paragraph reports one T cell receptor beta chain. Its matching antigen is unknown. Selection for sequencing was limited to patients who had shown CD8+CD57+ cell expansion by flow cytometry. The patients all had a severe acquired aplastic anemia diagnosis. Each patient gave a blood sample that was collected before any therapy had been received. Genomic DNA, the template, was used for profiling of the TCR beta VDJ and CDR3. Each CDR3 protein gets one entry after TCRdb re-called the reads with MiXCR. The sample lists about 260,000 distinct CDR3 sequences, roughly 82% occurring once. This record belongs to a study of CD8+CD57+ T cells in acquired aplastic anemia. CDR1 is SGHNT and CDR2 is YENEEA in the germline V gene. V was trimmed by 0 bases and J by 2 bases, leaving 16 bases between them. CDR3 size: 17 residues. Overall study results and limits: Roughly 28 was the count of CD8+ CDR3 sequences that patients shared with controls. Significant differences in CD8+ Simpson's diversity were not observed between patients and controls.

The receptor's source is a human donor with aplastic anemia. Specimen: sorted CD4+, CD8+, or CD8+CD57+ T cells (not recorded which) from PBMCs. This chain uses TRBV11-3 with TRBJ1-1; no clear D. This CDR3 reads CASSLDQPEGGNTEAFF. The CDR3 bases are TGTGCCAGCAGCTTAGATCAGCCAGAGGGAGGAAACACTGAAGCTTTCTTT.